Below are 23 T cell receptor beta chains sequenced from a single sample in a study of T cells in Graves' hyperthyroidism and ophthalmopathy. From RNA transcripts, TCR beta CDR3 regions were amplified. The HTBI set primed first-round TCR CDR3 RT-PCR. TCRdb re-analysed the multiplex PCR reads in MiXCR, keeping a single row per CDR3 protein. The table records roughly 290,000 distinct CDR3 sequences, about 18% of them present only once. Sequenced sample: blood. The receptors were sampled from an older woman with Graves' ophthalmopathy.

The chain couples TRBV9 to TRBJ2-2; D is possibly TRBD2 (5 bases). Trimming took off 4 bases at V and 3 bases at J, with 13 bases between the two ends. Looked up from germline, CDR1 is SGDLS and CDR2 is YYNGEE. The CDR3 runs to 15 residues. This chain's CDR3 is CASSPQGLYTGELFF. CDR3 sequence (DNA): TGTGCCAGCAGCCCCCAAGGACTGTACACCGGGGAGCTGTTTTTT.

This clonotype showed up many times. This sequence joins TRBV12-3 or TRBV12-4 and TRBJ1-1; D might be TRBD1 (5 bases). This CDR3 is built from 14 residues. Trimming shortened V by 4 bases and J by 0 bases, and 9 bases separated the two germline ends. As DNA, the CDR3 is TGTGCCAGCAGTTACTGGGGGGTGAACACTGAAGCTTTCTTT. Amino acids: CASSYWGVNTEAFF.

This clonotype came up many times. The chain uses TRBV7-2 and TRBJ2-7, with TRBD2 as a possible D gene (7 bases). CDR3 length: 15 amino acids. V was shortened by 4 bases and J by 7 bases, with 20 bases between the two germline ends. Looked up from germline, CDR1 is SGHTA and CDR2 is FQGNSA. The CDR3 DNA sequence: TGTGCCAGCAGCTCTGGGGGCGGGAGCGGTCGGGAGCAGTACTTC. Translated, it gives CASSSGGGSGREQYF.

In this sample, this clonotype turned up many times. V is TRBV20-1 and J is TRBJ2-3, with TRBD1 as a possible D gene (6 bases). CDR3 size: 14 residues. Germline CDR1 reads DFQATT; CDR2 reads SNEGSKA (reference sequence). Trimming removed 4 bases at V and 3 bases at J, with 14 bases between. Here the CDR3 reads CSAKTGIGTDTQYF. The CDR3 bases are TGCAGTGCTAAAACAGGGATTGGAACAGATACGCAGTATTTT.

This clonotype was seen repeatedly, ten times or more. The chain carries TRBV7-2 and TRBJ2-2; perhaps TRBD1 as D (5 bases). Per germline, CDR1 SGHTA and CDR2 FQGNSA. The CDR3 is 15 residues long. V was trimmed by 3 bases and J by 4 bases, leaving 12 bases between them. The CDR3 coding sequence is TGTGCCAGCAGCTTTAGGGGATCGGGCACCGGGGAGCTGTTTTTT. Translation gives CASSFRGSGTGELFF.

In its sample, this clonotype was seen many times. V is TRBV7-3 and J is TRBJ2-1; D tentatively reads TRBD1 or TRBD2 (5 bases each). V lost 4 bases and J 2 bases, leaving 12 bases between the germline ends. The CDR3 is 15 amino acids. Germline V CDR1 and CDR2: SGHTA, FQGTGA. The CDR3 loop reads CASSSGRGTYNEQFF. In DNA, the CDR3 is TGTGCCAGCAGCTCAGGCCGGGGCACCTACAATGAGCAGTTCTTC. Full variable domain (remainder filled in from reference TRBV7-3 and TRBJ2-1): GAGVSQTPSNKVTEKGKYVELRCDPISGHTALYWYRQSLGQGPEFLIYFQGTGAADDSGLPNDRFFAVRPEGSVSTLKIQRTERGDSAVYLCASSSGRGTYNEQFFGPGTRLTVL.

This clonotype was observed many times. J is TRBJ1-6 and V is TRBV30; weak D call: TRBD1 (6 bases). Germline V gives CDR1 GTSNPN, CDR2 SVGIG (reference sequence). The V end lost 0 bases, the J end lost 8 bases, and 17 bases lay between the germline ends. The CDR3 covers 16 residues. The CDR3 is CAWSVRGRGSDSPLHF. The DNA of the CDR3 is TGTGCCTGGAGTGTACGGGGCAGGGGATCGGATTCACCCCTCCACTTT.

This clonotype was seen repeatedly, ten times or more. The chain carries TRBV27 and TRBJ2-6, with D unresolved. Germline CDR1 is MNHEY and CDR2 is SMNVEV (reference sequence). V was pared by 0 bases and J by 0 bases, with 6 bases between. The CDR3 totals 16 residues. CDR3 DNA sequence: TGTGCCAGCAGTTTATCAGGGTCCTCTGGGGCCAACGTCCTGACTTTC. Its translation is CASSLSGSSGANVLTF.

This clonotype appeared many times. The rearrangement links TRBV2 to TRBJ1-1, with unresolved D. The germline V gene encodes CDR1 SNHLY and CDR2 FYNNEI. The V and J ends lost 8 bases and 1 base respectively, with 14 bases between them. The CDR3 length is 14 residues. The CDR3 DNA follows: TGTGCCAGCTCGCCCCACCACTCGAACACTGAAGCTTTCTTT. Protein: CASSPHHSNTEAFF.

Only a few counts were recorded for this clonotype. The chain couples TRBV18 to TRBJ2-5, with 11 positions matching TRBD1. V was pared by 5 bases and J by 5 bases, with 4 bases of the junction left unmatched. CDR3 length: 14 amino acids. The germline V gene encodes CDR1 KGHSH and CDR2 LQKENI. This CDR3 is CASSRGQGAETQYF. The CDR3 DNA follows: TGTGCCAGCTCAAGAGGACAGGGGGCTGAGACCCAGTACTTC.

This clonotype was counted at least ten times. The chain has TRBV6-2 or TRBV6-3 and TRBJ2-1, with 9 bases lining up with TRBD2. Germline CDR1 is MNHEY and CDR2 is SVGEGT. CDR3 size: 15 residues. The ends lost 4 bases at V and 4 bases at J; junction bases unmatched: 5. CDR3 bases: TGTGCCAGCAGTTTTTCTAGCGGGGTTTACAATGAGCAGTTCTTC. Protein: CASSFSSGVYNEQFF.

This clonotype was recorded at least ten times. The V and J genes are TRBV3-1 and TRBJ2-7, with 7 bases fitting TRBD2. V lost 3 bases, J lost 5 bases, and 4 bases stayed unmatched. CDR1 LGHDT and CDR2 YNNKEL come from the germline V gene (reference sequence). This CDR3 contains 13 residues. The CDR3 protein is CASSHKAGNEQYF. The DNA of the CDR3 is TGTGCCAGCAGCCACAAAGCGGGGAACGAGCAGTACTTC.

This clonotype was picked up a small number of times. The chain carries TRBV5-1 and TRBJ2-1, with TRBD2 matching over 7 bases. This CDR3 contains 16 residues. Losses at the gene ends were 0 bases for V and 4 bases for J; bases not matched to a gene: 7. CDR1 is SGHRS, CDR2 YFSETQ, per germline. CDR3 DNA: TGCGCCAGCAGCTTGGACGGGACTACGAGTTACAATGAGCAGTTCTTC. Its translation is CASSLDGTTSYNEQFF.

This clonotype has a count of ten or more. The gene calls are TRBV12-3 or TRBV12-4 and TRBJ1-1; no definite D call. V lost 6 bases and J lost 5, with 22 bases in between. This CDR3 region has 16 residues. The CDR3 loop is CASSPAVGRRRTEAFF. The CDR3 bases are TGTGCCAGCAGCCCCGCCGTGGGCAGACGGAGGACTGAAGCTTTCTTT.

This clonotype was found a few times. This chain joins TRBV27 and TRBJ1-6; D is ambiguous. Per the germline V gene, CDR1 is MNHEY and CDR2 is SMNVEV (reference sequence). Trimming left V 6 bases short and J 15 bases short, with 18 bases between. The CDR3 length is 13 residues. Here the CDR3 DNA reads TGTGCCAGCAGCAAACCCCCCAGGCAGATCCTCCACTTT. This sequence encodes CASSKPPRQILHF.

This clonotype was detected a few times. This rearrangement joins TRBV4-2 to TRBJ2-4; D is possibly TRBD1 (5 bases). This CDR3 contains 15 residues. V was cut by 0 bases and J by 1 base, with 7 bases left in between. The germline CDR1 and CDR2 sequences are LGHNA and YNFKEQ. The CDR3 DNA is TGTGCCAGCAGCCAAGATCCAGGGGCCAAAAACATTCAGTACTTC. This gives the protein CASSQDPGAKNIQYF.

The table lists this clonotype with many counts. This rearrangement joins TRBV28 to TRBJ2-3; 11 bases are shared with TRBD2. The V and J ends lost 7 bases and 6 bases, in that order; junction bases with no gene match: 12. Looked up from germline, CDR1 is MDHEN and CDR2 is SYDVKM. This CDR3 contains 16 residues. In DNA form, the CDR3 reads TGTGCCAGCACCGCGATGCTAGCGGGAGGTCGGGATACGCAGTATTTT. Protein sequence: CASTAMLAGGRDTQYF.

This clonotype was counted at least ten times. This chain joins TRBV7-2 and TRBJ2-7, with D tentatively TRBD1 or TRBD2 (6 bases each). Germline loops: CDR1 SGHTA, CDR2 FQGNSA. V was clipped by 2 bases and J by 6 bases, with 14 bases between them. The CDR3 covers 14 residues. The CDR3 region has the DNA TGTGCCAGCAGCTTATTAGGGGGGACCGGCGAGCAGTACTTC. This encodes CASSLLGGTGEQYF.

This clonotype has just a few counts. The chain joins TRBV27 to TRBJ1-5; 9 bases line up with TRBD1. The germline V gene has CDR1 MNHEY and CDR2 SMNVEV (reference sequence). Trimming cost V 5 bases and J 6 bases; bases outside gene matches: 11. CDR3 length: 16 amino acids. Written as DNA, the CDR3 is TGTGCCAGCAGTCCGACCGGGACAGGGTCGGTTCAGCCCCAGCATTTT. The encoded protein is CASSPTGTGSVQPQHF.

Many counts were recorded for this clonotype. The chain recombines TRBV7-2 with TRBJ1-5; the D is unclear. The germline CDR1 and CDR2 sequences are SGHTA and FQGNSA. V was cut by 2 bases and J by 7 bases, with 6 bases left in between. The CDR3 covers 12 residues. CDR3 sequence reads: CASSLYSQPQHF. CDR3 nucleotides: TGTGCCAGCAGCTTATATTCCCAGCCCCAGCATTTT. Full variable domain (outside the CDR3, taken from reference TRBV7-2 and TRBJ1-5): GAGVSQSPSNKVTEKGKDVELRCDPISGHTALYWYRQSLGQGLEFLIYFQGNSAPDKSGLPSDRFSAERTGGSVSTLTIQRTQQEDSAVYLCASSLYSQPQHFGDGTRLSIL.

This chain uses TRBV6-1 with TRBJ2-2, with D perhaps TRBD2 (5 bases). The CDR3 covers 14 residues. CDR1 MNHNS and CDR2 SASEGT come from the germline V gene. The V end lost 7 bases, the J end lost 6 bases, and 15 bases lay between the germline ends. The CDR3 reads CASNPGRVAGELFF. The CDR3 nucleotides are TGTGCCAGCAATCCGGGAAGGGTAGCCGGGGAGCTGTTTTTT.

This sequence joins TRBV30 and TRBJ2-3; 8 positions agree with TRBD2. Per the germline V gene, CDR1 is GTSNPN and CDR2 is SVGIG (reference sequence). J lost 5 bases, V lost 2 bases, and 9 bases had no gene match. The CDR3 has 15 residues. CDR3 coding DNA: TGTGCCTGGAGTTCCGGCAGCGGGAGACAAGATACGCAGTATTTT. Translated, it gives CAWSSGSGRQDTQYF. The whole variable domain, remainder taken from reference TRBV30 and TRBJ2-3, is SQTIHQWPATLVQPVGSPLSLECTVEGTSNPNLYWYRQAAGRGLQLLFYSVGIGQISSEVPQNLSASRPQDRQFILSSKKLLLSDSGFYLCAWSSGSGRQDTQYFGPGTRLTVL.

This clonotype was observed many times. The gene calls are TRBV7-2 and TRBJ2-1, with D uncertain. CDR3 length: 14 amino acids. Germline loops: CDR1 SGHTA, CDR2 FQGNSA. The ends were cut back, 5 bases at V and 9 bases at J, with 17 bases in the middle. The CDR3 nucleotides read TGTGCCAGCAGCCCAGATGGACGCCCCACTGAGCAGTTCTTC. As protein: CASSPDGRPTEQFF.